Sequencing of this T cell receptor beta chain was carried out in a study of blood T cell repertoires in COVID-19. The participants were between about 18 and 95 years old and came from under 25 US areas. Participants' reported clinical history set cohort assignment. What the recovered Cohort 3 donors had was two negative PCRs, clearance, or symptom resolution. Data came from immunoSEQ multiplex PCR; TCRdb stores just in-frame clones and leaves some out. Here the sample spans about 46,000 clones, about 88% being singletons. Input material: PBMCs or T cells enriched from blood (not recorded which). This clonotype originated in a woman aged 45-65 years who had recovered from COVID-19.

The chain's CDR3 is CASSRQTNTEAFF. The CDR3 DNA sequence: TGTGCCAGCAGTCGACAGACCAACACTGAAGCTTTCTTT. This sequence joins TRBV6-5 and TRBJ1-1, with D maybe TRBD1 (5 bases). CDR1 and CDR2 (germline): MNHEY, SVGAGI. There are 13 residues in the CDR3. V lost 5 bases, J lost 2 bases, and 9 bases lay in between.